The 3 T cell receptor beta chains given below trace back to one sample, sequenced in a study of shared clonotypes between healthy human individuals (dated by TCRdb to the early 2020s). Library preparation was by the immunoSEQ multiplex PCR assay. TCRdb holds this immuneACCESS table with in-frame rearrangements only. Some clones are missing; in checked studies, unresolved V genes explain under half, and the rest has no known cause. The table for this sample lists 1.4 million or so clones; approximately 98.5% of them were counted only once. In total, the top ten clones hold 0.36% of the sample. The sample comprised naive CD4+ T cells sorted from blood. The cell subset or site label on this specimen signifies: CD45RA+ positively selected. The receptors originated from a man aged 25-45 years in good health.

The chain uses TRBV28 and TRBJ2-7; 9 bases line up with TRBD1. The V segment lost 4 bases and the J segment 3 bases; nucleotides outside the gene matches: 7. CDR1 is MDHEN and CDR2 is SYDVKM in the germline V gene. This CDR3 is 15 amino acids long. The CDR3 nucleotides read TGTGCCAGCAGTTCTCCGGGACAGGGTTTCTACGAGCAGTACTTC. This gives the protein CASSSPGQGFYEQYF.

V gene TRBV29-1 combines with J gene TRBJ1-1, with D possibly TRBD1 on 6 matching bases. The germline V and J ends were trimmed by 7 bases and 1 base, with 13 bases remaining between them. Germline values: CDR1 SQVTM, CDR2 ANQGSEA. The length of the CDR3 is 13 residues. The CDR3 bases are TGCAGCGGCGGAGGACAGTGGAACACTGAAGCTTTCTTT. Protein: CSGGGQWNTEAFF.

V is TRBV5-5 and J is TRBJ2-7, with 9 bases fitting TRBD1. CDR1 SGHKS and CDR2 YYEKEE come from the germline V gene (reference sequence). The CDR3 spans 15 residues. The V segment lost 4 bases and the J segment 6 bases; nucleotides outside the gene matches: 11. The CDR3 bases are TGTGCCAGCAGCCCTCGGACAGGGGAATTTTTCGAGCAGTACTTC. Protein product: CASSPRTGEFFEQYF.